Here is one TCR beta chain with its context. What it recognizes is unknown. This sample is drawn from a study of graft-versus-host responses after intestinal transplantation. In the study overall: Those transplanted obtained multivisceral, liver-intestinal, or isolated intestinal grafts. Anti-thymocyte globulin induction preceded roughly 3 years of tacrolimus and steroid maintenance in all recipients. General study findings and limits: Recipient marrow held GvH clones, some first seen in ileum or blood.

TCRdb's table, derived via immunoSEQ multiplex PCR, lists solely in-frame clones and lacks some. Among about 15,000 clones, around 94% were seen once, and the ten largest hold 0.65% to 0.9%. This CDR3 is built from 13 residues. Trimming shortened V by 6 bases and J by 1 base, and 9 bases separated the two germline ends. Germline lookup yields CDR1 LGHNT and CDR2 FRNRAP. J is TRBJ1-1 and V is TRBV12-5; tentative D call: TRBD1 (5 bases). The specimen was PBMCs, collected 9 days after transplant. The sequence was collected from a human patient who received an intestinal transplant, so some T cells may come from the graft donor. In nucleotides, the CDR3 is TGTGCTAGTGGAGTTACAGGGAACACTGAAGCTTTCTTT. This codes for CASGVTGNTEAFF.